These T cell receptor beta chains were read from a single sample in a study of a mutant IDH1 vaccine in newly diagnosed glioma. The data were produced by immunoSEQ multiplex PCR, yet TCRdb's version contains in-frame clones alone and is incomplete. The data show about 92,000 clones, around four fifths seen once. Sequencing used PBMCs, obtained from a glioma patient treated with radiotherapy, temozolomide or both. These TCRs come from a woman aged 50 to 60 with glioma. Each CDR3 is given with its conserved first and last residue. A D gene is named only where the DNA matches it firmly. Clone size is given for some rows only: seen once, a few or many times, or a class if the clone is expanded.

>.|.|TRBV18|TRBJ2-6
CASSPPGHSLIANVLTF
TGTGCCAGCTCACCTCCGGGACACTCTCTTATAGCCAACGTCCTGACTTTC
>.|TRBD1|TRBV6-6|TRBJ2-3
CASSPRDRGTDTQYF
TGTGCCAGCAGTCCCCGGGACAGGGGCACAGATACGCAGTATTTT
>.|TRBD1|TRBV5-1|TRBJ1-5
CASSSLGQGARSNQPQHF
TGCGCCAGCAGCTCCCTGGGACAGGGGGCGAGAAGCAATCAGCCCCAGCATTTT
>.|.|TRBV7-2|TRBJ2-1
CASSLVGNSYNEQFF
TGTGCCAGCAGCTTAGTTGGCAACTCCTACAATGAGCAGTTCTTC
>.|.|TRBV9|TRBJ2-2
CASSVGGTNTGELFF
TGTGCCAGCAGCGTAGGAGGAACGAACACCGGGGAGCTGTTTTTT
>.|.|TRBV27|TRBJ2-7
CASSLAIRGEEVYRQYF
TGTGCCAGCAGTTTAGCAATACGGGGCGAGGAAGTCTATAGGCAGTACTTC
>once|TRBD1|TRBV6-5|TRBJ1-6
CASSLTGVTYSPLHF
TGTGCCAGCAGTCTGACAGGGGTTACTTATTCACCCCTCCACTTT
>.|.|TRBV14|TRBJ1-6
CASSQEVGSSPLHF
TGTGCCAGCAGCCAAGAGGTCGGCAGTTCACCCCTCCACTTT
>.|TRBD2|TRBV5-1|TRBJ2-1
CASSYGGGYNEQFF
TGCGCCAGCAGCTACGGCGGGGGTTACAATGAGCAGTTCTTC
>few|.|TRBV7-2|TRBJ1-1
CASSLVTGTPNTEAFF
TGTGCCAGCAGCTTAGTTACCGGGACACCTAACACTGAAGCTTTCTTT
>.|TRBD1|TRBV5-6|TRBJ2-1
CASSPDRVGTYNEQFF
TGTGCCAGCAGCCCCGACAGGGTGGGGACCTACAATGAGCAGTTCTTC
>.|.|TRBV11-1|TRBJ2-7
CASSPRRPERRGQHEQYF
TGTGCCAGCAGTCCGAGACGGCCGGAAAGGCGAGGGCAGCACGAGCAGTACTTC
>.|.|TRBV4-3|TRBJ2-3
CASSQDSEKASDTQYF
TGCGCCAGCAGCCAAGATAGCGAGAAAGCCTCAGATACGCAGTATTTT
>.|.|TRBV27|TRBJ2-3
CASSFRGRETDTQYF
TGTGCCAGCAGTTTCAGGGGGAGGGAGACAGATACGCAGTATTTT
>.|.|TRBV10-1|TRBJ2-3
CASSEGAIKSTDTQYF
TGCGCCAGCAGTGAGGGGGCCATAAAGAGCACAGATACGCAGTATTTT
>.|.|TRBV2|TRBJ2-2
CASSLTPLTVSNTGELFF
TGTGCCAGCAGCCTCACACCTCTGACGGTATCGAACACCGGGGAGCTGTTTTTT
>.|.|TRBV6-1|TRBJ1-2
CASSEQGRNYGYTF
TGTGCCAGCAGTGAACAAGGCAGGAACTATGGCTACACCTTC
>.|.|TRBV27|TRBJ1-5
CASSLGGASNQPQHF
TGTGCCAGCAGTTTAGGGGGGGCGAGCAATCAGCCCCAGCATTTT
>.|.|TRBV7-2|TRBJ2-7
CASSLGDPRSSYEQYF
TGTGCCAGCAGCTTAGGGGACCCACGAAGTTCCTACGAGCAGTACTTC
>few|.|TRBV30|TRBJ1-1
CAWSDLLGIMNTEAFF
TGTGCCTGGAGCGACCTACTGGGGATCATGAACACTGAAGCTTTCTTT
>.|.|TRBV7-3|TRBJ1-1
CASSLKGDTEAFF
TGTGCCAGCAGCTTAAAAGGGGATACTGAAGCTTTCTTT
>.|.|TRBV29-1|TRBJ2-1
CSAKQLENEQFF
TGCAGCGCCAAACAACTAGAGAATGAGCAGTTCTTC
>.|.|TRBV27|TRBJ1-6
CASSFSTVGFNSPLHF
TGTGCCAGCAGTTTTTCTACAGTCGGTTTTAATTCACCCCTCCACTTT
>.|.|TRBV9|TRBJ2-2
CASSVAWGGELFF
TGTGCCAGCAGCGTAGCTTGGGGGGGGGAGCTGTTTTTT
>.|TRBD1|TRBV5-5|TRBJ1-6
CASSLRRDSLDSPLHF
TGTGCCAGCAGCTTACGCCGGGACAGCCTAGATTCACCCCTCCACTTT
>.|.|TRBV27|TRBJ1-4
CATRMMFF
TGTGCCACCAGGATGATGTTTTTT
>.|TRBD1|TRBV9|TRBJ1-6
CASSRTGGSPLHF
TGTGCCAGCAGCCGGACAGGGGGTTCACCCCTCCACTTT
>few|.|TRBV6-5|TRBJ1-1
CASSYSENSEAFF
TGTGCCAGCAGTTACTCGGAAAATTCTGAAGCTTTCTTT